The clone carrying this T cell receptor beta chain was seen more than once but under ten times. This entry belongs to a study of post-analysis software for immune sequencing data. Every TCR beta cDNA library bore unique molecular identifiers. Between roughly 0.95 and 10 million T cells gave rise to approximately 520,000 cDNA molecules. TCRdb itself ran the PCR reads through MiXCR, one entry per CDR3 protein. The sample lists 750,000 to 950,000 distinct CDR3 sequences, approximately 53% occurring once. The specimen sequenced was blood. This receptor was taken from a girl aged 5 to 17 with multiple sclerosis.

As DNA, the CDR3 is TGCGCCAGCAGACCTACTAGCGGGGGCCCCTACGAGCAGTACTTC. It specifies CASRPTSGGPYEQYF. V and J are TRBV5-1 and TRBJ2-7; TRBD2 agrees at 11 bases. Trimming removed 5 bases from V and 2 bases from J; junction bases left unmatched: 6. Germline loops: CDR1 SGHRS, CDR2 YFSETQ. This CDR3 region has 15 residues.